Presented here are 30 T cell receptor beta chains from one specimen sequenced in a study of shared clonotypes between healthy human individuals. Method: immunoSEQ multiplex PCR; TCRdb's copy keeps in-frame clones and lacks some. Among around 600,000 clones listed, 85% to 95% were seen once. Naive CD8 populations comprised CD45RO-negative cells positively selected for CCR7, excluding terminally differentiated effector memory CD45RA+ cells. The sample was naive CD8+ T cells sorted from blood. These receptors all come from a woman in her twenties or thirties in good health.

The CDR3 is CASSYWTVNTGELFF. CDR3 in DNA: TGTGCCAGCAGCTACTGGACGGTGAACACCGGGGAGCTGTTTTTT. This chain connects TRBV5-6 to TRBJ2-2, with unresolved D. There are 15 residues in the CDR3. V shed 3 bases and J shed 1 base, with 10 bases lying between them. Germline V gene lookup returns CDR1 SGHDT and CDR2 YYEEEE.

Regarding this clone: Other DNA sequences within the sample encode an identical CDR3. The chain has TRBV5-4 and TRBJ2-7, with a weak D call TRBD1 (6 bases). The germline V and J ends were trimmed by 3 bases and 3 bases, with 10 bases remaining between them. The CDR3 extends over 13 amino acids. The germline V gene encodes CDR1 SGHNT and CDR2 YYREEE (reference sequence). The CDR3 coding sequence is TGTGCCAGCAGCTGGGGACAAGGCTACGAGCAGTACTTC. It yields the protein CASSWGQGYEQYF.

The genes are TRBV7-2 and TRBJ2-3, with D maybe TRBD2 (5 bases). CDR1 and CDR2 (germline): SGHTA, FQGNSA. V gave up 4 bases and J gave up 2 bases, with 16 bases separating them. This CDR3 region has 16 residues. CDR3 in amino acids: CASSSSFGGSTDTQYF. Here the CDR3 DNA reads TGTGCCAGCAGCTCGAGCTTCGGCGGGTCCACAGATACGCAGTATTTT.

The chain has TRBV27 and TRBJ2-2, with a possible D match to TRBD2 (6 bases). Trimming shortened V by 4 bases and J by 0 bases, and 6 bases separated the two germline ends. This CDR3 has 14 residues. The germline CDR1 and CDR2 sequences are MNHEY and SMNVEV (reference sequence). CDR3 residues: CASSWGANTGELFF. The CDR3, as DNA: TGTGCCAGCAGTTGGGGGGCGAACACCGGGGAGCTGTTTTTT.

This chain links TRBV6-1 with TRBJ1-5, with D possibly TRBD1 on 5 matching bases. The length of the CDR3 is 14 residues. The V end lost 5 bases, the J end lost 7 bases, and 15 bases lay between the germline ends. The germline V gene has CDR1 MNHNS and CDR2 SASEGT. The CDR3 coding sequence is TGTGCCAGCAGTCCTACGGGGGTTGGGCAGCCCCAGCATTTT. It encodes CASSPTGVGQPQHF.

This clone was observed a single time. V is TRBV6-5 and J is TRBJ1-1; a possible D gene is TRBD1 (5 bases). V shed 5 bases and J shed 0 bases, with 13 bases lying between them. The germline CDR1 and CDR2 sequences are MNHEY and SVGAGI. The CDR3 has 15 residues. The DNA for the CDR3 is TGTGCCAGCAGTCCCTCCCCAGGGATGAACACTGAAGCTTTCTTT. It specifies CASSPSPGMNTEAFF.

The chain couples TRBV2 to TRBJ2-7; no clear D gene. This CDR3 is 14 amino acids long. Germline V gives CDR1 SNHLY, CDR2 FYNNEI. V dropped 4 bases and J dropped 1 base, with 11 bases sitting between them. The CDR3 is CASSGGGESYEQYF. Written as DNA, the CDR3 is TGTGCCAGCAGTGGAGGTGGGGAATCCTACGAGCAGTACTTC. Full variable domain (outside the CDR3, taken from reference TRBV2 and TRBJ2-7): EPEVTQTPSHQVTQMGQEVILRCVPISNHLYFYWYRQILGQKVEFLVSFYNNEISEKSEIFDDQFSVERPDGSNFTLKIRSTKLEDSAMYFCASSGGGESYEQYFGPGTRLTVT.

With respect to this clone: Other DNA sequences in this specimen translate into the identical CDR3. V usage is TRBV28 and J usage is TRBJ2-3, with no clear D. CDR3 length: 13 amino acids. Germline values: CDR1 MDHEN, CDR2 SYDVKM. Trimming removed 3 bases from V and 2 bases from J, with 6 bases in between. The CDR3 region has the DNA TGTGCCAGCAGTTTCCGCATCACAGATACGCAGTATTTT. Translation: CASSFRITDTQYF.

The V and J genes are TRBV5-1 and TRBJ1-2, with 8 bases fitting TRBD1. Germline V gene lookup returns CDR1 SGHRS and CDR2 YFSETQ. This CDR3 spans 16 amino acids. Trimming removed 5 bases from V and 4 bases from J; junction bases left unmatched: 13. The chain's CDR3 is CASRAPGQGDPYGYTF. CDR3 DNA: TGCGCCAGCAGAGCACCAGGACAGGGCGACCCCTATGGCTACACCTTC.

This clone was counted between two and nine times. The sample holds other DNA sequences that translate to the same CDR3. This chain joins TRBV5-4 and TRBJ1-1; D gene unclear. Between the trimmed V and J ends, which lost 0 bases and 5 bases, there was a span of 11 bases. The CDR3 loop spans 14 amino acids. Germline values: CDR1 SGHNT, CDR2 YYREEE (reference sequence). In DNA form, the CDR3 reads TGTGCCAGCAGCTTGGGGGGAGGGTCGACTGAAGCTTTCTTT. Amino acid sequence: CASSLGGGSTEAFF.

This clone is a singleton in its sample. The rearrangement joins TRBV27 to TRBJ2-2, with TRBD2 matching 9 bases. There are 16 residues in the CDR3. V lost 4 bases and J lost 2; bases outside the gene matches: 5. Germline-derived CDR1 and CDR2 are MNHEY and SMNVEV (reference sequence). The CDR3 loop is CASSYGLAFNTGELFF. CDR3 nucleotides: TGTGCCAGCAGTTATGGACTAGCGTTTAACACCGGGGAGCTGTTTTTT.

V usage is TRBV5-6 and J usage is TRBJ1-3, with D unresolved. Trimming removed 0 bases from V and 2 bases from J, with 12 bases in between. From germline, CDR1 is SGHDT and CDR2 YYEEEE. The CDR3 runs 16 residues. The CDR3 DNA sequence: TGTGCCAGCAGCTTGGCCCGGTTAGCAGCTGGAAACACCATATATTTT. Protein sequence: CASSLARLAAGNTIYF.

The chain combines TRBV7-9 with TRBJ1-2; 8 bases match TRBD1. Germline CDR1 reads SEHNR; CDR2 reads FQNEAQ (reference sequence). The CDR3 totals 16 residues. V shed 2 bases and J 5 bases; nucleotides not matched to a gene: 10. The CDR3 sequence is CASSLSTGAKTYGYTF. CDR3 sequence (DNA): TGTGCCAGCAGCTTATCGACAGGGGCCAAGACTTATGGCTACACCTTC.

The CDR3 loop reads CASSLYAPYEQYF. For the CDR3, the DNA is TGTGCCAGCAGCCTCTACGCCCCCTACGAGCAGTACTTC. The genes are TRBV11-3 and TRBJ2-7, with D unclear. Per germline, CDR1 SGHNT and CDR2 YENEEA. This CDR3 has 13 residues. Trimming pared 5 bases from V and 2 bases from J, leaving 10 bases between.

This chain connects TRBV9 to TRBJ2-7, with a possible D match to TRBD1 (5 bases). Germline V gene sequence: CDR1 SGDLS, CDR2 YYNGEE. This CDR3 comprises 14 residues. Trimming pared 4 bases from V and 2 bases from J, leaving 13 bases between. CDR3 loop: CASSPADSPYEQYF. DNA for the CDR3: TGTGCCAGCAGCCCCGCCGACAGCCCCTACGAGCAGTACTTC.

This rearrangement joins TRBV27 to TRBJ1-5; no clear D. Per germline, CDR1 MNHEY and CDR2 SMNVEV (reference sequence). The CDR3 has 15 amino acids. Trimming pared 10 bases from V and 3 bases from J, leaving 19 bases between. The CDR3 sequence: CATTHVNAANQPQHF. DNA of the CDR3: TGTGCCACCACCCACGTTAACGCGGCCAATCAGCCCCAGCATTTT.

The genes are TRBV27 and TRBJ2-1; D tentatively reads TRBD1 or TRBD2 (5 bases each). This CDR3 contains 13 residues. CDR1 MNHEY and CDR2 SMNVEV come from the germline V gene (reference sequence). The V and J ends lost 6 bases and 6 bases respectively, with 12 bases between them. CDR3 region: CASRTGTFNEQFF. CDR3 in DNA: TGTGCCAGCAGAACTGGGACCTTCAATGAGCAGTTCTTC.

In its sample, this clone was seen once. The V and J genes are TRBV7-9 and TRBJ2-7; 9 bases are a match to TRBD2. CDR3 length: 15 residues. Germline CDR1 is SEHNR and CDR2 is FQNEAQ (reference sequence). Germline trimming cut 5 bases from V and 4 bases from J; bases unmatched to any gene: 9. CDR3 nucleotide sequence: TGTGCCAGCAGCCCCCGGGATAGCGGGAGTTACGAGCAGTACTTC. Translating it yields CASSPRDSGSYEQYF. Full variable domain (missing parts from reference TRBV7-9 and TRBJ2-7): DTGVSQNPRHKITKRGQNVTFRCDPISEHNRLYWYRQTLGQGPEFLTYFQNEAQLEKSRLLSDRFSAERPKGSFSTLEIQRTEQGDSAMYLCASSPRDSGSYEQYFGPGTRLTVT.

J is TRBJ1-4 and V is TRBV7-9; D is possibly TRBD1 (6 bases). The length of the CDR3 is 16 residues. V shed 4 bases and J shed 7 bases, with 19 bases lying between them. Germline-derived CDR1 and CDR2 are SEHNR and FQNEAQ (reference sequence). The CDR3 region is CASSSTDPGAREKLFF. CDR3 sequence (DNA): TGTGCCAGCAGCTCCACCGACCCAGGGGCGCGTGAAAAACTGTTTTTT.

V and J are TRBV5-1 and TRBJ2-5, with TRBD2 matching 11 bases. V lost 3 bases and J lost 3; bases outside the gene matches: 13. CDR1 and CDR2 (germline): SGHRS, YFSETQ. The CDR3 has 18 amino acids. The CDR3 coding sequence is TGCGCCAGCAGCTCAACCGGACTAGCGGGTGGATGGGAAGAGACCCAGTACTTC. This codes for CASSSTGLAGGWEETQYF.

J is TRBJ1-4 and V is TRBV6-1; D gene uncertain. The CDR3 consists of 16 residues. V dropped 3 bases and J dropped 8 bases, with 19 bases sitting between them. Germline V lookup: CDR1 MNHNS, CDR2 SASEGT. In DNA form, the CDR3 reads TGTGCCAGCAGTGATCGGCCCCGAAAGAAGGAGGAAAAACTGTTTTTT. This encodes CASSDRPRKKEEKLFF.

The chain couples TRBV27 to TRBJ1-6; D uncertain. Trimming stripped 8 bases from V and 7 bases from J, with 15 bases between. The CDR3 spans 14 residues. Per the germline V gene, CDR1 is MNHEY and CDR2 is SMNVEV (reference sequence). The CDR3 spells CASSVEGGNSPLHF. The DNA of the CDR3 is TGTGCCAGCTCGGTTGAAGGAGGCAATTCACCCCTCCACTTT.

DNA for the CDR3: TGTGCCAGCAGTGAAGCGGGGGGAGTGGCGGACCTCACAGATACGCAGTATTTT. Translating it yields CASSEAGGVADLTDTQYF. The J gene is TRBJ2-3, the V gene TRBV2; D possibly corresponds to TRBD2 (6 bases). CDR3 length: 18 residues. V lost 0 bases to trimming and J lost 2 bases, with 18 bases between them. Germline V gene sequence: CDR1 SNHLY, CDR2 FYNNEI.

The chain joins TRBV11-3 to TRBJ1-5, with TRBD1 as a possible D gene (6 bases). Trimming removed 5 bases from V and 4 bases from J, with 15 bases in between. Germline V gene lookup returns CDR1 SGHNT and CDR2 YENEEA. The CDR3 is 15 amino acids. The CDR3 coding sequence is TGTGCCAGCAGCCCCCCAAGACAGGATAATCAGCCCCAGCATTTT. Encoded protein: CASSPPRQDNQPQHF.

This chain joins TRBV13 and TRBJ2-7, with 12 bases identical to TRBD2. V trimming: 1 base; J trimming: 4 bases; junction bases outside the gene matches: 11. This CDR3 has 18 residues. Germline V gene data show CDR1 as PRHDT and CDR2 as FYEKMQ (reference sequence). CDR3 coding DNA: TGTGCCAGCAGCTTAGACCCCGGACTAGCGGGGAATCCGTACGAGCAGTACTTC. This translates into CASSLDPGLAGNPYEQYF.

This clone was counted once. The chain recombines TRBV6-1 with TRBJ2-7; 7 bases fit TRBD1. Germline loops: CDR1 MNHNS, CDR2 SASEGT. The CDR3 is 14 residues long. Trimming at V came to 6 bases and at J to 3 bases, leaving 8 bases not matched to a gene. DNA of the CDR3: TGTGCCAGCAGCTATAGGGACAGTTTCTACGAGCAGTACTTC. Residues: CASSYRDSFYEQYF.

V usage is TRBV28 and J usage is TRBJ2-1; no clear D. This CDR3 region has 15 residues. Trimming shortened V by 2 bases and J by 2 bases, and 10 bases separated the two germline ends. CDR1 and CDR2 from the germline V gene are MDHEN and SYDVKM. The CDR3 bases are TGTGCCAGCAGTTTAACCGAGAAACCCTACAATGAGCAGTTCTTC. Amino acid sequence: CASSLTEKPYNEQFF.

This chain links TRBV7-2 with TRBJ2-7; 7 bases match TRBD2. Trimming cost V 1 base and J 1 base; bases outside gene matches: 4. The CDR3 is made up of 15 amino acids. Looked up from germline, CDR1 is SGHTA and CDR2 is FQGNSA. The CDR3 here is CASSLDPAGSYEQYF. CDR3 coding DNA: TGTGCCAGCAGCTTAGATCCAGCGGGATCCTACGAGCAGTACTTC.

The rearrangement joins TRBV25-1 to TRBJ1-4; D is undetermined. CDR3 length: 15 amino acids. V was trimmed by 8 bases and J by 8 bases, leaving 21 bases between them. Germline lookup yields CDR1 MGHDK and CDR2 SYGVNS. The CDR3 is CASGLIGQTGEKLFF. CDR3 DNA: TGTGCCAGCGGTTTAATTGGGCAGACGGGGGAAAAACTGTTTTTT.

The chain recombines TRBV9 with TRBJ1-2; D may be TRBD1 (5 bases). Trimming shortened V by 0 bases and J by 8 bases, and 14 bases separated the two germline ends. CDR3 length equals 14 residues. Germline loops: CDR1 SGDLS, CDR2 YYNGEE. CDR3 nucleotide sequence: TGTGCCAGCAGCGTAGGGGGCAGTGGGAGAGGCTACACCTTC. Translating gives CASSVGGSGRGYTF.